The 29 T cell receptor beta chains below all came from one sample that was sequenced in a study of blood T cell repertoires in COVID-19. This table comes from immunoSEQ multiplex PCR, and its TCRdb copy is limited to in-frame clones, with some not included. The sample includes roughly 54,000 clones, 90% seen only once; the top ten take around 3.9%. Sequences were obtained from peripheral blood. The origin of the receptors is a man aged 50-60 years with acute or convalescent COVID-19.

V usage is TRBV9 and J usage is TRBJ2-7; TRBD1 is a possible D gene (5 bases). With 0 bases removed from V and 0 bases from J, the gap between germline ends came to 7 bases. CDR1 and CDR2 (germline): SGDLS, YYNGEE. CDR3 size: 14 residues. Written as DNA, the CDR3 is TGTGCCAGCAGCGTAGCGGACACCTCCTACGAGCAGTACTTC. It codes for CASSVADTSYEQYF. Together with reference TRBV9 and TRBJ2-7, the CDR3 gives the full variable domain: DSGVTQTPKHLITATGQRVTLRCSPRSGDLSVYWYQQSLDQGLQFLIQYYNGEERAKGNILERFSAQQFPDLHSELNLSSLELGDSALYFCASSVADTSYEQYFGPGTRLTVT.

The CDR3 loop reads CASRTDRNYGYTF. The DNA for the CDR3 is TGTGCCAGCAGGACGGACAGGAACTATGGCTACACCTTC. J is TRBJ1-2 and V is TRBV2, with 7 bases lining up with TRBD1. V was clipped by 6 bases and J by 2 bases; unmatched bases: 3. The CDR3 contains 13 residues. Germline assignment: CDR1 SNHLY and CDR2 FYNNEI.

The chain uses TRBV10-2 and TRBJ1-1; D is undetermined. The length of the CDR3 is 14 residues. V was shortened by 8 bases and J by 5 bases, with 18 bases between the two germline ends. Germline CDR1 is WSHSY and CDR2 is SAAADI. This chain's CDR3 is CASSRPVGETEAFF. CDR3 DNA sequence: TGCGCCAGCTCCCGTCCTGTCGGAGAAACTGAAGCTTTCTTT.

The J gene is TRBJ2-2, the V gene TRBV21-1; the table assigns TRBD2, which was not confirmed against the DNA. TRBV21-1 is termed a pseudogene. The CDR3 loop spans 18 amino acids. This CDR3 is CASSKGDSGSSDTGELFF. The CDR3 DNA follows: TGTGCCAGCAGCAAAGGTGATAGCGGGAGCTCGGACACCGGGGAGCTGTTTTTT.

The chain has TRBV9 and TRBJ2-5, with 16 nucleotides matching TRBD2. CDR3 length: 19 residues. The germline CDR1 and CDR2 sequences are SGDLS and YYNGEE. J lost 5 bases, V lost 4 bases, and 14 bases had no gene match. Here the CDR3 reads CASSLSGTSGRAGSETQYF. CDR3 DNA: TGTGCCAGCAGCCTATCCGGGACTAGCGGGAGGGCCGGGTCGGAGACCCAGTACTTC.

The chain has TRBV9 and TRBJ2-7; 11 nucleotides agree with TRBD2. The germline V gene encodes CDR1 SGDLS and CDR2 YYNGEE. This CDR3 has 15 residues. V was pared by 3 bases and J by 9 bases, with 11 bases of the junction left unmatched. The CDR3 sequence: CASSGELAGVARQYF. In DNA form, the CDR3 reads TGTGCCAGCAGCGGAGAACTAGCGGGGGTAGCGCGGCAGTACTTC.

The chain is built from TRBV6-5 and TRBJ1-2, with no clear D. The length of the CDR3 is 13 residues. Looked up from germline, CDR1 is MNHEY and CDR2 is SVGAGI. Trimming left V 6 bases short and J 8 bases short, with 16 bases between. The CDR3 DNA sequence: TGTGCCAGCAGCCCGCCGGGCGGGAGCGGCTACACCTTC. Its protein is CASSPPGGSGYTF.

The genes are TRBV11-2 and TRBJ2-3; TRBD2 aligns across 10 bases. The CDR3 sequence is 16 residues long. With 5 bases clipped from V and 1 base from J, the junction kept 6 bases outside the gene matches. From germline, CDR1 is SGHAT and CDR2 FQNNGV. CDR3 bases: TGTGCCAGCAGCGTCCGACTAGCGGGTGGCACAGATACGCAGTATTTT. This sequence encodes CASSVRLAGGTDTQYF.

This sequence joins TRBV3-1 (or the pseudogene TRBV3-2) and TRBJ2-7; TRBD1 agrees at 7 bases. V lost 2 bases, J lost 5 bases, and 6 bases stayed unmatched. Germline CDR1 is LGHDT and CDR2 is YNNKEL (reference sequence). This CDR3 has 14 amino acids. Here the CDR3 DNA reads TGTGCCAGCAGCCAAAAACAGGGGAGCCACGAGCAGTACTTC. Translation: CASSQKQGSHEQYF.

The rearrangement joins TRBV11-3 to TRBJ2-2, with D maybe TRBD2 (5 bases). This CDR3 spans 15 amino acids. V lost 7 bases, J lost 3 bases, and 15 bases lay in between. The V gene's germline CDR1 is SGHNT and CDR2 YENEEA. The CDR3, as DNA: TGTGCCAGCACCCCCCGGGGAATCGACACCGGGGAGCTGTTTTTT. It specifies CASTPRGIDTGELFF.

V usage is TRBV15 and J usage is TRBJ2-7; 8 nucleotides align to TRBD2. This CDR3 contains 13 residues. Germline CDR1 reads LNHNV; CDR2 reads YYDKDF (reference sequence). The J segment lost 9 bases and the V segment lost 3 bases, leaving 7 bases of the junction unmatched. The CDR3 coding sequence is TGTGCCACCAGCAGGGCCGGGGGGGAGGGGCAGTACTTC. Its protein product is CATSRAGGEGQYF.

The rearrangement links TRBV6-1 to TRBJ2-7; D remains unclear. The CDR3 extends over 13 amino acids. In germline, CDR1 is MNHNS, CDR2 SASEGT. V lost 2 bases, J lost 4 bases, and 9 bases lay in between. This CDR3 reads CASSESSEYEQYF. The CDR3 DNA sequence: TGTGCCAGCAGTGAATCAAGCGAGTACGAGCAGTACTTC.

This chain links TRBV7-6 with TRBJ2-3, with a possible D match to TRBD2 (5 bases). The CDR3 length is 14 residues. Trimming removed 4 bases at V and 4 bases at J, with 12 bases between. Germline V gene lookup returns CDR1 SGHVS and CDR2 FNYEAQ. The DNA of the CDR3 is TGTGCCAGCAGCTCACGTAGCGATCCAGATACGCAGTATTTT. Protein: CASSSRSDPDTQYF.

This clone was seen only once. This chain connects TRBV5-1 to TRBJ2-4; 8 bases agree with TRBD1. Germline V gene data show CDR1 as SGHRS and CDR2 as YFSETQ. The ends lost 2 bases at V and 9 bases at J; junction bases unmatched: 4. The CDR3 contains 13 residues. CDR3 nucleotides: TGCGCCAGCAGCTTAACAGGGACAGGCATTCAGTACTTC. This sequence encodes CASSLTGTGIQYF.

The rearrangement joins TRBV4-2 to TRBJ2-2, with 7 bases aligning to TRBD1. The CDR3 totals 15 residues. The trim removed 4 bases at V and 4 bases at J, leaving 6 bases unmatched. The germline V gene encodes CDR1 LGHNA and CDR2 YNFKEQ. The CDR3 sequence is CASSRAEGATGELFF. CDR3 nucleotides: TGTGCCAGCAGCCGTGCAGAGGGGGCCACCGGGGAGCTGTTTTTT.

The chain employs TRBV7-2 and TRBJ2-7; D might be TRBD2 (7 bases). The CDR3 covers 14 residues. Germline loops: CDR1 SGHTA, CDR2 FQGNSA. Trimming shortened V by 3 bases and J by 0 bases, and 9 bases separated the two germline ends. CDR3 sequence (DNA): TGTGCCAGCAGCTTTGGGGGGGCCTCCTACGAGCAGTACTTC. As protein: CASSFGGASYEQYF.

This chain links TRBV27 with TRBJ1-2, with 8 positions matching TRBD1. Germline V CDR1 and CDR2: MNHEY, SMNVEV (reference sequence). This CDR3 contains 18 residues. The V and J ends lost 3 bases and 5 bases, in that order; junction bases with no gene match: 17. CDR3 protein: CASSFSCTPGGDCYGYTF. For the CDR3, the DNA is TGTGCCAGCAGTTTCTCATGCACCCCAGGGGGCGATTGTTATGGCTACACCTTC.

The V call is TRBV9, the J call TRBJ1-2; the D is unclear. The V gene lost 0 bases and the J gene lost 2 bases, with 5 bases spanning the gap. Germline CDR1 is SGDLS and CDR2 is YYNGEE. The CDR3 has 13 residues. The CDR3 nucleotides are TGTGCCAGCAGCGTAGTTGAGAACTATGGCTACACCTTC. Translating gives CASSVVENYGYTF.

The V and J genes are TRBV5-1 and TRBJ2-3, with D maybe TRBD2 (5 bases). Germline V gene data show CDR1 as SGHRS and CDR2 as YFSETQ. The ends were cut back, 0 bases at V and 4 bases at J, with 12 bases in the middle. The CDR3 length is 15 residues. CDR3: CASSLAGNSADTQYF. CDR3 DNA: TGCGCCAGCAGCTTGGCGGGAAACAGCGCAGATACGCAGTATTTT.

The CDR3 is CASSLVGTSGTDTQYF. CDR3 bases: TGTGCCAGCAGCTTGGTGGGGACTAGCGGGACAGATACGCAGTATTTT. The chain joins TRBV5-6 to TRBJ2-3; 12 nucleotides line up with TRBD2. The germline CDR1 and CDR2 sequences are SGHDT and YYEEEE. V lost 0 bases and J lost 3; bases outside the gene matches: 2. This CDR3 region has 16 residues.

The genes are TRBV10-2 and TRBJ2-3; TRBD2 matches 8 bases. This CDR3 contains 15 residues. The V and J ends lost 3 bases and 4 bases, in that order; junction bases with no gene match: 6. The V gene's germline CDR1 is WSHSY and CDR2 SAAADI. In DNA, the CDR3 is TGCGCCAGCAGTGAAGCGGGAGTAATGGCAGATACGCAGTATTTT. Its protein product is CASSEAGVMADTQYF.

The chain links TRBV10-3 to TRBJ1-2; D remains unclear. The CDR3 extends over 14 amino acids. Germline CDR1 ENHRY, CDR2 SYGVKD. V lost 0 bases and J lost 2, with 7 bases in between. CDR3 sequence reads: CAISESSLNYGYTF. The CDR3 DNA follows: TGTGCCATCAGTGAGTCGTCTCTGAACTATGGCTACACCTTC.

The table lists this clone with a few counts. This chain connects TRBV27 to TRBJ2-7, with 10 bases that match TRBD2. CDR3 length: 15 amino acids. V lost 5 bases and J lost 7; bases outside the gene matches: 11. From germline, CDR1 is MNHEY and CDR2 SMNVEV (reference sequence). The CDR3 is CASSTQREGIREQYF. CDR3 sequence (DNA): TGTGCCAGCAGTACTCAGCGGGAGGGCATTCGGGAGCAGTACTTC.

The J gene is TRBJ1-2, the V gene TRBV7-2, with D unresolved. CDR1 SGHTA and CDR2 FQGNSA come from the germline V gene. This CDR3 has 13 amino acids. The V and J ends lost 1 base and 2 bases respectively, with 5 bases between them. The DNA for the CDR3 is TGTGCCAGCAGCTTAGGCAGAAACTATGGCTACACCTTC. This codes for CASSLGRNYGYTF.

The V and J genes are TRBV5-1 and TRBJ1-4, with no clear D. Deletions cut 4 bases from V and 3 bases from J, with 10 bases between. Per the germline V gene, CDR1 is SGHRS and CDR2 is YFSETQ. The CDR3 is made up of 14 amino acids. CDR3 sequence (DNA): TGCGCCAGCAGCCAAAACGGGGCTAATGAAAAACTGTTTTTT. It codes for CASSQNGANEKLFF. Supplemented by reference TRBV5-1 and TRBJ1-4, the full variable domain reads KAGVTQTPRYLIKTRGQQVTLSCSPISGHRSVSWYQQTPGQGLQFLFEYFSETQRNKGNFPGRFSGRQFSNSRSEMNVSTLELGDSALYLCASSQNGANEKLFFGSGTQLSVL.

This chain joins TRBV7-9 and TRBJ1-1, with D possibly being TRBD1 (6 bases). The CDR3 runs 15 residues. V lost 5 bases to trimming and J lost 4 bases, with 17 bases between them. CDR1 is SEHNR and CDR2 is FQNEAQ in the germline V gene (reference sequence). The CDR3 region is CASSPQGQASTEAFF. CDR3 coding DNA: TGTGCCAGCAGCCCGCAGGGACAAGCCAGCACTGAAGCTTTCTTT.

The chain employs TRBV6-4 and TRBJ2-3; D may be TRBD1 (6 bases). From germline, CDR1 is MRHNA and CDR2 SNTAGT. This CDR3 region has 13 residues. The germline V and J ends were trimmed by 2 bases and 3 bases, with 6 bases remaining between them. As DNA, the CDR3 is TGTGCCAGCAGTGACGGGACAACAGATACGCAGTATTTT. Amino acids: CASSDGTTDTQYF.

V is TRBV7-2 and J is TRBJ2-1; possibly TRBD1 for D (5 bases). Germline V gene data show CDR1 as SGHTA and CDR2 as FQGNSA. The V end lost 1 base, the J end lost 7 bases, and 8 bases lay between the germline ends. The CDR3 runs to 13 residues. The CDR3 nucleotides are TGTGCCAGCAGCTTAGTAGGGGCGAATGAGCAGTTCTTC. Protein product: CASSLVGANEQFF.

This clone has only a few counts. J is TRBJ1-1 and V is TRBV6-5; D unresolved. Per germline, CDR1 MNHEY and CDR2 SVGAGI. Trimming stripped 2 bases from V and 1 base from J, with 5 bases between. This CDR3 comprises 13 residues. CDR3 DNA sequence: TGTGCCAGCAGTTACGGGCAGAACACTGAAGCTTTCTTT. It is translated as CASSYGQNTEAFF.